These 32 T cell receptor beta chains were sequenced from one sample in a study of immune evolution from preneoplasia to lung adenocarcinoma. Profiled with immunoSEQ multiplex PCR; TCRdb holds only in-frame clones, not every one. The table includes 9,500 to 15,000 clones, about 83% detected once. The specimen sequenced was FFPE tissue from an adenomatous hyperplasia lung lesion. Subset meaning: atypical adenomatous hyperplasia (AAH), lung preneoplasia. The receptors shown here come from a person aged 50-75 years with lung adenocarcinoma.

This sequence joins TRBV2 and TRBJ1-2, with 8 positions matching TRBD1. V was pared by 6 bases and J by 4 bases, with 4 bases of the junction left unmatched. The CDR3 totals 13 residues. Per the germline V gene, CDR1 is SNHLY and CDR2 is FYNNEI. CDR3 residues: CASRPGQGYGYTF. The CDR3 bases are TGTGCCAGCAGGCCAGGACAGGGCTATGGCTACACCTTC.

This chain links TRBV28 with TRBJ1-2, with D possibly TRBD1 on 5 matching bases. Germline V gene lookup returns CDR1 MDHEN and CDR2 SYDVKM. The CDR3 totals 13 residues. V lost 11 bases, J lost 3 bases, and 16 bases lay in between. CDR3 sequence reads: CAVPGRGDYGYTF. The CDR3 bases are TGTGCCGTCCCTGGGAGGGGCGACTATGGCTACACCTTC.

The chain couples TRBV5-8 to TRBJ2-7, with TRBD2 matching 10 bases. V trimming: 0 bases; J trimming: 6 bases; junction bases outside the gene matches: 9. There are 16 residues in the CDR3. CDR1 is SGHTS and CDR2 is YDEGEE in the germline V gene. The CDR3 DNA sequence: TGTGCCAGCAGCTTGGCGGTTATAGCGGGAGGAAGCGAGCAGTACTTC. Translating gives CASSLAVIAGGSEQYF.

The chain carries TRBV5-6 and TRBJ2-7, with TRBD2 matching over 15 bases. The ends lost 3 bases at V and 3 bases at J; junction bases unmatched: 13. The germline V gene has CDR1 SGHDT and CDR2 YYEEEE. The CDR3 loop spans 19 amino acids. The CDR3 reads CASSSWTSGRAFRNYEQYF. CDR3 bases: TGTGCCAGCAGCTCCTGGACTAGCGGGAGGGCTTTTCGAAACTACGAGCAGTACTTC.

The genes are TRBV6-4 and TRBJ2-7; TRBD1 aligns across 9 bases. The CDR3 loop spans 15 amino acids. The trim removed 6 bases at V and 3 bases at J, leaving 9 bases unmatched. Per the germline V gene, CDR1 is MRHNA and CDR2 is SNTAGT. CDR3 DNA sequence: TGTGCCAGCAGACCCGACAGGGGGAGACTCTACGAGCAGTACTTC. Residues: CASRPDRGRLYEQYF.

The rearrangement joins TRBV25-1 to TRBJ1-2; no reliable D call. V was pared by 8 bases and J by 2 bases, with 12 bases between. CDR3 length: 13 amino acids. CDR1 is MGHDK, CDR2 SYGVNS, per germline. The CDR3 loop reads CASQLNSNYGYTF. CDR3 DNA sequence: TGTGCCAGCCAGCTTAACTCCAACTATGGCTACACCTTC.

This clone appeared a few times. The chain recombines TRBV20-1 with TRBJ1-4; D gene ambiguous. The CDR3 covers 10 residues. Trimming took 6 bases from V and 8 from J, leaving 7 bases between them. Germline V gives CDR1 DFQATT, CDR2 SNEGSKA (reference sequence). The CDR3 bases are TGCAGTGCCGGACGGGAAAAACTGTTTTTT. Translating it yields CSAGREKLFF.

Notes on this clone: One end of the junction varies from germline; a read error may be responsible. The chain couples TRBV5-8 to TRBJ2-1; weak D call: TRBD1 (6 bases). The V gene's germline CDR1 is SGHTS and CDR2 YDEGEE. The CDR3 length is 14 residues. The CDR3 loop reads CVSSLQGPYNEQFF. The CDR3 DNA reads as TGTGTCAGCAGCTTGCAGGGGCCCTACAATGAGCAGTTCTTC.

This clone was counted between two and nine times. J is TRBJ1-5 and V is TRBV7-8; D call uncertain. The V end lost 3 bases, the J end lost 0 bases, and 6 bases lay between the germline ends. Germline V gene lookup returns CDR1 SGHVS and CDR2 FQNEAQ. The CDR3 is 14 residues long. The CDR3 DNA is TGTGCCAGCAGCTTGGGGTATAGCAATCAGCCCCAGCATTTT. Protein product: CASSLGYSNQPQHF.

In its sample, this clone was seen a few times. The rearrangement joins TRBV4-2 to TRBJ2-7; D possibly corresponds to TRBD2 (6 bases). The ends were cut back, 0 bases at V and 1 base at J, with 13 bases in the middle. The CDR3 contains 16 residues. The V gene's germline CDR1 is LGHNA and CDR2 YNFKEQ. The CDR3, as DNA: TGTGCCAGCAGCCAAGATTTTCCCGGGGGTTCCTACGAGCAGTACTTC. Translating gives CASSQDFPGGSYEQYF.

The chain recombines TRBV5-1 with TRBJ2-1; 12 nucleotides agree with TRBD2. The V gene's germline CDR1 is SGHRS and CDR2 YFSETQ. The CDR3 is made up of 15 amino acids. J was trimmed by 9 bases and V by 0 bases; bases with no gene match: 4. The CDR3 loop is CASSLGLAGVFEQFF. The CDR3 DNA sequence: TGCGCCAGCAGCTTGGGACTAGCGGGAGTATTTGAGCAGTTCTTC.

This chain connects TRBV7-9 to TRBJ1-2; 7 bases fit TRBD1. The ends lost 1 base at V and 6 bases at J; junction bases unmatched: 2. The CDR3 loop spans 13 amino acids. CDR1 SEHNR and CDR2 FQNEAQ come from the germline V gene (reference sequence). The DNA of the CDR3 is TGTGCCAGCAGCTTAGAGGGGGCGCATGGCTACACCTTC. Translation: CASSLEGAHGYTF.

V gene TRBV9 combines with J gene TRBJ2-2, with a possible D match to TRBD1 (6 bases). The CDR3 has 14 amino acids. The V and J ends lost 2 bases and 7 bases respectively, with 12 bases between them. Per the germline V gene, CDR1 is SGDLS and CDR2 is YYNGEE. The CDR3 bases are TGTGCCAGCAGCGTGGGGGCCCCGGTCGGGGAGCTGTTTTTT. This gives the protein CASSVGAPVGELFF.

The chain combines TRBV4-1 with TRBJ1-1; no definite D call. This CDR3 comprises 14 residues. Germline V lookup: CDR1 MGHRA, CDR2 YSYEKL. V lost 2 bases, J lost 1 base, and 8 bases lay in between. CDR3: CASSQLGSNTEAFF. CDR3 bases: TGCGCCAGCAGCCAACTAGGATCGAACACTGAAGCTTTCTTT.

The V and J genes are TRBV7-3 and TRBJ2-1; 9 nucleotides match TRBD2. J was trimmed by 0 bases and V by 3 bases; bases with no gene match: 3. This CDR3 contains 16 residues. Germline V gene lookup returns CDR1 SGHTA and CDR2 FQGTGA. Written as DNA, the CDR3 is TGTGCCAGCAGCTTGGGTAGCGGGAGCTCCTACAATGAGCAGTTCTTC. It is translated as CASSLGSGSSYNEQFF.

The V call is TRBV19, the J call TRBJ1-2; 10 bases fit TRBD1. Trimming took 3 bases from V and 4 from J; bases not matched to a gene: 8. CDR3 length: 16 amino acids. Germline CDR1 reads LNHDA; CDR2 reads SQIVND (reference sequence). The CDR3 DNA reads TGTGCCAGTAGTATTGGGACAGGGGATCGTGGCTATGGCTACACCTTC. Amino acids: CASSIGTGDRGYGYTF.

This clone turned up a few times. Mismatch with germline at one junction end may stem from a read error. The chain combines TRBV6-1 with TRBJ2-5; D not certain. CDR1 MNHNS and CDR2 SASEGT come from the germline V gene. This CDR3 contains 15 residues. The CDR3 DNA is TGTGCCAGCAGAGAAGCGAAACAACATGGGGAGACCCAGTACTTC. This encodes CASREAKQHGETQYF.

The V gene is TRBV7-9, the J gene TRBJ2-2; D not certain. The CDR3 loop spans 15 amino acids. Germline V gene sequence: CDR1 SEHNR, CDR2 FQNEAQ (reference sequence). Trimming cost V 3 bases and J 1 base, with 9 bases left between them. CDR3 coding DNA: TGTGCCAGCAGCTTGACAAGGAAGAACACCGGGGAGCTGTTTTTT. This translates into CASSLTRKNTGELFF.

The CDR3 spells CAINHGPTDTQYF. The CDR3 DNA reads TGTGCCATCAACCACGGACCGACAGATACGCAGTATTTT. V usage is TRBV10-3 and J usage is TRBJ2-3; D is unresolved. Germline CDR1 is ENHRY and CDR2 is SYGVKD. The CDR3 is made up of 13 amino acids. The ends were cut back, 7 bases at V and 3 bases at J, with 11 bases in the middle.

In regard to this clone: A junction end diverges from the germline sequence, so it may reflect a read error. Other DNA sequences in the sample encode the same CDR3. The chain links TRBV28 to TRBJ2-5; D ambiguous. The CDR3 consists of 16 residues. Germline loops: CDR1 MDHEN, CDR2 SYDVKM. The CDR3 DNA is TGTGCCAGTAGTTTACGCCGCCAAAACTACCAAGAGACCCAGTACTTC. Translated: CASSLRRQNYQETQYF. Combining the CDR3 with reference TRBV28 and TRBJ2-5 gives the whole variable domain DVKVTQSSRYLVKRTGEKVFLECVQDMDHENMFWYRQDPGLGLRLIYFSYDVKMKEKGDIPEGYSVSREKKERFSLILESASTNQTSMYLCASSLRRQNYQETQYFGPGTRLLVL.

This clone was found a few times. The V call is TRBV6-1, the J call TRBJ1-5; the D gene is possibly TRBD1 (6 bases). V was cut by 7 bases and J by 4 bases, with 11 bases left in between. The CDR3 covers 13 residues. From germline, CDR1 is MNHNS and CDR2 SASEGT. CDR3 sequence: CASNIGQNQPQHF. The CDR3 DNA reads TGTGCCAGCAACATAGGACAGAATCAGCCCCAGCATTTT.

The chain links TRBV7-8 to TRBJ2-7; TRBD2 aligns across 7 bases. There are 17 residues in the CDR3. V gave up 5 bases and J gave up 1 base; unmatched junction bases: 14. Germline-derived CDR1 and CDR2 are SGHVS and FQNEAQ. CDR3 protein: CASSLSGLPRSSYEQYF. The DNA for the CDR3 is TGTGCCAGCAGCCTATCGGGACTACCAAGATCATCCTACGAGCAGTACTTC.

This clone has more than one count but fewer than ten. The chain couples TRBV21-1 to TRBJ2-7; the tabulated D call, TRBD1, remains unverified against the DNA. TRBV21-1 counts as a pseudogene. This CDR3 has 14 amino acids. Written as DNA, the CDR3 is TGTGCCAGCAGCGTTAGACACAGCTCCTACGAGCAGTACTTC. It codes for CASSVRHSSYEQYF.

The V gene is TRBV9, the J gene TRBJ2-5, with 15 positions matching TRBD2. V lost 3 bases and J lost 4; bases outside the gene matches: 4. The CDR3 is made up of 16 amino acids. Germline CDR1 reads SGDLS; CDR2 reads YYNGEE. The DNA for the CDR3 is TGTGCCAGCAGCGGGACTAGCGGGAGGGCCCGAGAGACCCAGTACTTC. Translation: CASSGTSGRARETQYF.

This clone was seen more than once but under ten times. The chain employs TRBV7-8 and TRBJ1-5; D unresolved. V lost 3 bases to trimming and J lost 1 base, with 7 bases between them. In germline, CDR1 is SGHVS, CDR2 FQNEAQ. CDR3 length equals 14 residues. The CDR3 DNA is TGTGCCAGCAGCTTTGGACCGAGCAATCAGCCCCAGCATTTT. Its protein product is CASSFGPSNQPQHF.

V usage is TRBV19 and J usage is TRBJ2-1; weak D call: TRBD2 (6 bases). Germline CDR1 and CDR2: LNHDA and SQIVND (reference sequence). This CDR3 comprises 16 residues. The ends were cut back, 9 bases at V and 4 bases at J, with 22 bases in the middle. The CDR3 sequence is CASHPSRDQNYNEQFF. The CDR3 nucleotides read TGTGCCAGCCATCCCTCGCGGGACCAAAATTACAATGAGCAGTTCTTC.

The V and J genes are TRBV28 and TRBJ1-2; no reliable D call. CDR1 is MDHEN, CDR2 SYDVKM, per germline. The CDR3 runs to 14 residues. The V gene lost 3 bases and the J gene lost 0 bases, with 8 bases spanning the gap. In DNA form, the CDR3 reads TGTGCCAGCAGTTTTCCCGGGACTAACTATGGCTACACCTTC. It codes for CASSFPGTNYGYTF.

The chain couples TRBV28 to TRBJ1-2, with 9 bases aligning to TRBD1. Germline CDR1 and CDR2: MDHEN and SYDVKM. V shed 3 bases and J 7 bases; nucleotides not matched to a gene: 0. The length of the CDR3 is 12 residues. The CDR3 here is CASSLTGGGYTF. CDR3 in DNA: TGTGCCAGCAGTTTGACAGGGGGTGGCTACACCTTC.

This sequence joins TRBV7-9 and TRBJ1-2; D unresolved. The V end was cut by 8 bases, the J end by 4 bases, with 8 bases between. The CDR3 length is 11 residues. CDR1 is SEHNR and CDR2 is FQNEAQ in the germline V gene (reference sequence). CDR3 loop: CASGVGYGYTF. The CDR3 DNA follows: TGTGCCAGCGGCGTCGGCTATGGCTACACCTTC.

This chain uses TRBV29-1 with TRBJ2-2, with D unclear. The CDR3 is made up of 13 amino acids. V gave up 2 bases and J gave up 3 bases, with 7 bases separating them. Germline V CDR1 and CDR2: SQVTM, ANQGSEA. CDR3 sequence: CSVESAYTGELFF. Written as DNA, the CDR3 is TGCAGCGTTGAATCGGCTTACACCGGGGAGCTGTTTTTT.

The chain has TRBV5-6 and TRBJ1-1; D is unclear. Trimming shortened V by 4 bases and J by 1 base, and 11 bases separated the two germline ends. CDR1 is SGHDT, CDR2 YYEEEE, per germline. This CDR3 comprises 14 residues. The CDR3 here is CASSPFRENTEAFF. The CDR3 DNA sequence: TGTGCCAGCAGCCCCTTTAGGGAGAACACTGAAGCTTTCTTT.

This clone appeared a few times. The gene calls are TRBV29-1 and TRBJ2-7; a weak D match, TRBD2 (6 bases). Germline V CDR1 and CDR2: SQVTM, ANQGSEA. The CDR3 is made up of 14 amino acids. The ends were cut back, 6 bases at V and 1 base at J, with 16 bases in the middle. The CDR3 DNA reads TGCAGCGTCGCAGAGAGGGCGGGATCCTACGAGCAGTACTTC. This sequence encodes CSVAERAGSYEQYF.